This T cell receptor (beta chain) came from a study of T cell repertoires in cytomegalovirus infection. The study's findings and limits: Summed frequency of public TCR beta families distinguished CMV carriers with the relevant HLA.

A single record per CDR3 protein comes from TCRdb applying MiXCR to the reads. The data show about 830,000 distinct CDR3 sequences, roughly 33% seen once. At least ten counts were recorded for this clonotype. Its antigen is undetermined. The CDR3 sequence is 11 residues long. V lost 8 bases, J lost 11 bases, and 13 bases lay in between. Looked up from germline, CDR1 is MNHEY and CDR2 is SMNVEV (reference sequence). The chain has TRBV27 and TRBJ2-1, with a tentative D call TRBD1 (6 bases). This receptor was taken from a human donor in good health (CMV status not recorded). Some clones in this sample may be carry-over from other donors' samples. The sequencing here drew on cultured CD8+ T cells from PBMCs, taken from culture after CMV antigen stimulation. CDR3 DNA: TGTGCCAGCGGGGTACAGGGAAAGCAGTTCTTC. This encodes CASGVQGKQFF.